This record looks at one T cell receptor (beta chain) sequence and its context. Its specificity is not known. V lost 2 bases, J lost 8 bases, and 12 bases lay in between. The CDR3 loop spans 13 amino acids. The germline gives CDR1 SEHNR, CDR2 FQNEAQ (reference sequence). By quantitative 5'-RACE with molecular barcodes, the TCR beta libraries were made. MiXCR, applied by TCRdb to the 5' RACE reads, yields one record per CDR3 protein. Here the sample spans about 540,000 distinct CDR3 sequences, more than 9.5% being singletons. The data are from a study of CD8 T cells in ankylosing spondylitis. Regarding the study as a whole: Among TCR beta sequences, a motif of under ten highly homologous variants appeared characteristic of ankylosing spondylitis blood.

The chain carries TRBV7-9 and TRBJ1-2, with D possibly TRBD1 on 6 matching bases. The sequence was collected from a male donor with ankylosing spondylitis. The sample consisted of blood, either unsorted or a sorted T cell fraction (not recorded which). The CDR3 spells CASSLMGAWGYTF. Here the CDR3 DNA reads TGTGCCAGCAGCTTAATGGGGGCTTGGGGCTACACCTTC.